This section outlines one T cell receptor (beta chain) sequence together with its context. The germline V gene has CDR1 SGHVS and CDR2 FNYEAQ. V shed 5 bases and J 5 bases; nucleotides not matched to a gene: 6. CDR3 length: 14 amino acids. TCRdb fed the RT-PCR reads into MiXCR, producing one record per CDR3 protein. Here the sample spans about 680,000 distinct CDR3 sequences, approximately 15% being singletons. The sequence was collected from a female donor in good health, serving as a healthy control. The sequenced material came from memory CD4+ T cells from blood. The chain links TRBV7-6 to TRBJ2-7; 10 nucleotides align to TRBD1. CDR3 loop: CASSRMTGGDEQYF. The CDR3 region has the DNA TGTGCCAGCAGCCGAATGACAGGGGGCGACGAGCAGTACTTC.